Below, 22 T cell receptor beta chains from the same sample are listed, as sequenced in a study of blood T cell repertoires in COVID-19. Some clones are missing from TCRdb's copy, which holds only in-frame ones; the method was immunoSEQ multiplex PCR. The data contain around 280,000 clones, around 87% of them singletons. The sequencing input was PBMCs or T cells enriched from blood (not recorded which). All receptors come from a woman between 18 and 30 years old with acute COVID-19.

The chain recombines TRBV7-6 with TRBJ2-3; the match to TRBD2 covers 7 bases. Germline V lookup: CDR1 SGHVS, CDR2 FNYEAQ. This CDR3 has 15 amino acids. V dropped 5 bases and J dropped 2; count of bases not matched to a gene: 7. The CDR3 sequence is CASSPAGSFTDTQYF. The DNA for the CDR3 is TGTGCCAGCAGCCCAGCGGGATCTTTCACAGATACGCAGTATTTT. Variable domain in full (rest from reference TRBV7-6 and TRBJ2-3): GAGVSQSPRYKVTKRGQDVALRCDPISGHVSLYWYRQALGQGPEFLTYFNYEAQQDKSGLPNDRFSAERPEGSISTLTIQRTEQRDSAMYRCASSPAGSFTDTQYFGPGTRLTVL.

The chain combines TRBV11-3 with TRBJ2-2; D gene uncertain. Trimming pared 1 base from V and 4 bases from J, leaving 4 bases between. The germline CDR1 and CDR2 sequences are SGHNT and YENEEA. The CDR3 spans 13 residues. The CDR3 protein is CASSLVRTGELFF. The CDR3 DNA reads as TGTGCCAGCAGCTTAGTGCGCACCGGGGAGCTGTTTTTT.

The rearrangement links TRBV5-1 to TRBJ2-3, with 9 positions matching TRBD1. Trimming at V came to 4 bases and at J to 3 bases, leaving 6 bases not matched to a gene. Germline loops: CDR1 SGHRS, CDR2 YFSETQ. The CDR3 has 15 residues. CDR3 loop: CASSKTGGWTDTQYF. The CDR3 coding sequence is TGCGCCAGCAGCAAGACAGGGGGGTGGACAGATACGCAGTATTTT. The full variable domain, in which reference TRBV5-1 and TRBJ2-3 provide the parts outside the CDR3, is KAGVTQTPRYLIKTRGQQVTLSCSPISGHRSVSWYQQTPGQGLQFLFEYFSETQRNKGNFPGRFSGRQFSNSRSEMNVSTLELGDSALYLCASSKTGGWTDTQYFGPGTRLTVL.

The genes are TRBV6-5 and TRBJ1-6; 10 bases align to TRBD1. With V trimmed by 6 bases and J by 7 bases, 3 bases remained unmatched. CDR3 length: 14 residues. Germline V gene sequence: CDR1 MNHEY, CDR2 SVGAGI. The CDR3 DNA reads TGTGCCAGCAGCCCGGACAGGGGGAATTCACCCCTCCACTTT. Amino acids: CASSPDRGNSPLHF.

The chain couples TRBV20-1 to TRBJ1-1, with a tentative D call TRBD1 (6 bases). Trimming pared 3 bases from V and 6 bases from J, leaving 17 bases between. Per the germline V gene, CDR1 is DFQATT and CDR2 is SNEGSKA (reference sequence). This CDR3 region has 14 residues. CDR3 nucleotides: TGCAGTGCTAGTCGCGGGGGCTTGGGTTCTGAAGCTTTCTTT. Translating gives CSASRGGLGSEAFF.

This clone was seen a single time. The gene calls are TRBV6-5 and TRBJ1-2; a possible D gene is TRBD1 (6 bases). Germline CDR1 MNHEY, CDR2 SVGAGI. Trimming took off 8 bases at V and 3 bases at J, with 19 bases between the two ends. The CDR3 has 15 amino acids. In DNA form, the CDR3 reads TGTGCCAGCTCCCTCTCGGACGACAGGCACTATGGCTACACCTTC. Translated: CASSLSDDRHYGYTF.

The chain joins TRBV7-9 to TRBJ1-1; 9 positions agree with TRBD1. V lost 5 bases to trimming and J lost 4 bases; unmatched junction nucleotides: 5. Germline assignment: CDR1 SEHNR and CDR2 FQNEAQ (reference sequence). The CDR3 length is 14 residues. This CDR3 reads CASSPQGAFTEAFF. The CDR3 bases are TGTGCCAGCAGCCCACAGGGGGCCTTCACTGAAGCTTTCTTT.

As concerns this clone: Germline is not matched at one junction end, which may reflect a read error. The CDR3 region is CASSLGTGHIQYF. The CDR3, as DNA: TGTGCCAGCAGCTTAGGTACAGGGCACATTCAGTACTTC. This chain joins TRBV12-3 or TRBV12-4 and TRBJ2-4; tentative D call: TRBD1 (6 bases). CDR3 length equals 13 residues.

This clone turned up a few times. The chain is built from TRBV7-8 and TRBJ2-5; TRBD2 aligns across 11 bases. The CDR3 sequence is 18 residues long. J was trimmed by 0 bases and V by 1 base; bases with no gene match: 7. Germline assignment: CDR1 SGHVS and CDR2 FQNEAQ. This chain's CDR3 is CASSLVVAGGPYQETQYF. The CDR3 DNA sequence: TGTGCCAGCAGCTTAGTAGTAGCGGGAGGGCCGTACCAAGAGACCCAGTACTTC.

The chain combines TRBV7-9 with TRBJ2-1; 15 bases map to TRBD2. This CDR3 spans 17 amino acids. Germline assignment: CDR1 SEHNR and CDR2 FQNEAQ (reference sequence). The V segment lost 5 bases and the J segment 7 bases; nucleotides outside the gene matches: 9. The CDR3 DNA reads TGTGCCAGCAGCCCATGGGGGACTAGCGGGAGGAGGAATGAGCAGTTCTTC. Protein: CASSPWGTSGRRNEQFF. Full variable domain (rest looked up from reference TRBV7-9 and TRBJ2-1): DTGVSQNPRHKITKRGQNVTFRCDPISEHNRLYWYRQTLGQGPEFLTYFQNEAQLEKSRLLSDRFSAERPKGSFSTLEIQRTEQGDSAMYLCASSPWGTSGRRNEQFFGPGTRLTVL.

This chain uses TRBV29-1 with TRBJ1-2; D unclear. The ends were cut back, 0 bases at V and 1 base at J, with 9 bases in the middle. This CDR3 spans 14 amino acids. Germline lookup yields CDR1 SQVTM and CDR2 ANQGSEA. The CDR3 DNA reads TGCAGCGTTGAAGAGGGCCATCTTAACTATGGCTACACCTTC. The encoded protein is CSVEEGHLNYGYTF.

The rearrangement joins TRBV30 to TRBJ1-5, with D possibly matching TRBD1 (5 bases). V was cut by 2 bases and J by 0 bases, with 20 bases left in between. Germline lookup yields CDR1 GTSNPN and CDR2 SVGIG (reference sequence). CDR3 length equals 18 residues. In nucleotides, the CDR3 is TGTGCCTGGAGTAGCGGGGCCCGCGGGGCGTATAGCAATCAGCCCCAGCATTTT. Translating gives CAWSSGARGAYSNQPQHF.

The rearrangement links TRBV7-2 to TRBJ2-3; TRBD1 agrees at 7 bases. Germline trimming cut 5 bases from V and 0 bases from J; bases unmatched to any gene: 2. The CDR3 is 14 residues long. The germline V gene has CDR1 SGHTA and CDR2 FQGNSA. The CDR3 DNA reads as TGTGCCAGCAGCCGGGACAGAAGCACAGATACGCAGTATTTT. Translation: CASSRDRSTDTQYF.

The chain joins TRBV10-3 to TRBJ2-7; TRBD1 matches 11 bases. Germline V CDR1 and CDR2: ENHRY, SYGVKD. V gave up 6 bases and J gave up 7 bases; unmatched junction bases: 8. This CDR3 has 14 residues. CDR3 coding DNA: TGTGCCATCAGCGCCGGGACAGGGGGAGGAGAGCAGTACTTC. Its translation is CAISAGTGGGEQYF.

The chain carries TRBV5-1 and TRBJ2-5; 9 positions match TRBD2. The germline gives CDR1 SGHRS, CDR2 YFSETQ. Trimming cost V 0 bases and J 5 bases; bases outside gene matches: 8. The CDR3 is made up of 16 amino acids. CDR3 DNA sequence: TGCGCCAGCAGCTTGGGATTAGCGGGAGCAGGGGAGACCCAGTACTTC. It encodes CASSLGLAGAGETQYF.

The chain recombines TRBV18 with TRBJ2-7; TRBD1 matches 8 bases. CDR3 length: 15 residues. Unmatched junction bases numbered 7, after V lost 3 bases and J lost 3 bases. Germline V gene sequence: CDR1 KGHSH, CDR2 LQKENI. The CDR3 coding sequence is TGTGCCAGCTCACCTCGACAGGGGCAGATCTACGAGCAGTACTTC. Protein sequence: CASSPRQGQIYEQYF. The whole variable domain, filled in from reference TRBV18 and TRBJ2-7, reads NAGVMQNPRHLVRRRGQEARLRCSPMKGHSHVYWYRQLPEEGLKFMVYLQKENIIDESGMPKERFSAEFPKEGPSILRIQQVVRGDSAAYFCASSPRQGQIYEQYFGPGTRLTVT.

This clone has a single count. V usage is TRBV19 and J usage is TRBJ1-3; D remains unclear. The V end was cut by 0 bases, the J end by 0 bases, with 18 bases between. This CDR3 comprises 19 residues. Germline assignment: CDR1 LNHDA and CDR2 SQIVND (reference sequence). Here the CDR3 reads CASSIDLFRGGPSGNTIYF. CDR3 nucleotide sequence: TGTGCCAGTAGTATAGATCTATTCCGTGGCGGCCCCTCTGGAAACACCATATATTTT.

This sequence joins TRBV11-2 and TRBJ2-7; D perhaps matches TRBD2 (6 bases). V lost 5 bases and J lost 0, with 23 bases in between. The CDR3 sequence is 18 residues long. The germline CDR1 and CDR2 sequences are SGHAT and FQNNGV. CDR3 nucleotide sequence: TGTGCCAGCAGCCCTCTGCGGGGTGTGGTTTCTTCCTCCTACGAGCAGTACTTC. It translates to CASSPLRGVVSSSYEQYF. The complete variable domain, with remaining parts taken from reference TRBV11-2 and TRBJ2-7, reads EAGVAQSPRYKIIEKRQSVAFWCNPISGHATLYWYQQILGQGPKLLIQFQNNGVVDDSQLPKDRFSAERLKGVDSTLKIQPAKLEDSAVYLCASSPLRGVVSSSYEQYFGPGTRLTVT.

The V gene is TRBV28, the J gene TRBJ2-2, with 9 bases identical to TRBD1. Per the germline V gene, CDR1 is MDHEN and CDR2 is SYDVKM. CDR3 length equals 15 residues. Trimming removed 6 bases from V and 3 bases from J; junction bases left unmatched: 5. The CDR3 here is CASRLDRGYTGELFF. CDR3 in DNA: TGTGCCAGCAGGCTGGACAGGGGTTACACCGGGGAGCTGTTTTTT.

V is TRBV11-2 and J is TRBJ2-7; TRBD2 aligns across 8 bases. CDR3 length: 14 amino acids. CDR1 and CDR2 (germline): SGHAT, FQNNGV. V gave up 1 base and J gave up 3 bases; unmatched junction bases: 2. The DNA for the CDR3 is TGTGCCAGCAGCTTAGCGGGAGGGCGCTACGAGCAGTACTTC. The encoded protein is CASSLAGGRYEQYF.

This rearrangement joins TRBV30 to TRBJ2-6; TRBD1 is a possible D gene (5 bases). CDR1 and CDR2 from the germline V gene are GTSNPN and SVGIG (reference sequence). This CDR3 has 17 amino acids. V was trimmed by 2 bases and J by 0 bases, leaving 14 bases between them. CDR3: CAWSQKGASSGANVLTF. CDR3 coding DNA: TGTGCCTGGAGTCAAAAAGGGGCGAGCTCTGGGGCCAACGTCCTGACTTTC.

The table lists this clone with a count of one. The CDR3 bases are TGTGCCAGCAGTGGACTCCAGGGAAGTGTCTATGGCTACACCTTC. Residues: CASSGLQGSVYGYTF. The chain links TRBV2 to TRBJ1-2; D perhaps matches TRBD1 (5 bases). Trimming pared 4 bases from V and 4 bases from J, leaving 16 bases between. Germline CDR1 SNHLY, CDR2 FYNNEI. The CDR3 length is 15 residues.